This TCR beta chain is drawn from a study of OX40 agonist ivuxolimab in advanced cancers. At the level of the study: Treatment of patients was with ivuxolimab, an agonistic anti-OX40 (CD134) antibody. The study reported partial responses in three patients: one hepatocellular carcinoma, two cutaneous melanoma.

The method was immunoSEQ multiplex PCR; TCRdb's version includes in-frame clones alone and lacks a portion of them. The sample includes tens of thousands of clones, about 86% seen only once; the top ten take approximately 16%. Excluded were patients having autoimmune disease history or systemic immunosuppression. Samples were taken at baseline and on day 1 of cycles 4 and 7. This receptor was obtained from an adult with an advanced solid tumor such as melanoma, head and neck, liver or kidney cancer. This specimen consisted of CD4+ or CD8+ T cells sorted from blood, obtained in a trial of the OX40 agonist ivuxolimab.

CDR3 nucleotide sequence: TGTGCCAGCAGCTTGAGGGAACAGGGGGCTTTCTTT. This codes for CASSLREQGAFF. The chain links TRBV5-4 to TRBJ1-1; TRBD1 agrees at 7 bases. The CDR3 is made up of 12 amino acids. V was pared by 1 base and J by 11 bases, with 5 bases of the junction left unmatched. CDR1 and CDR2 from the germline V gene are SGHNT and YYREEE (reference sequence).